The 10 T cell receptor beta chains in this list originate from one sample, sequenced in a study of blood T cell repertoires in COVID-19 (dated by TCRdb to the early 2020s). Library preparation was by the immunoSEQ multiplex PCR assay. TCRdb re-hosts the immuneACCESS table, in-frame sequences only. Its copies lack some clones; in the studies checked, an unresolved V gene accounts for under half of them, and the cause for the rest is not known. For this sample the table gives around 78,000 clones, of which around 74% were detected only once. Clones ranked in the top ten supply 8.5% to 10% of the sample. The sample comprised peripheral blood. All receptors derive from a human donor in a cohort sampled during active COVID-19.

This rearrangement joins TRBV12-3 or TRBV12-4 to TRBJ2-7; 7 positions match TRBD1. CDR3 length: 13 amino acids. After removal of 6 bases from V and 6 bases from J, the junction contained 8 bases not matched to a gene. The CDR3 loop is CASSPRDSREQYF. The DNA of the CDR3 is TGTGCCAGCAGCCCTCGGGACAGTCGCGAGCAGTACTTC.

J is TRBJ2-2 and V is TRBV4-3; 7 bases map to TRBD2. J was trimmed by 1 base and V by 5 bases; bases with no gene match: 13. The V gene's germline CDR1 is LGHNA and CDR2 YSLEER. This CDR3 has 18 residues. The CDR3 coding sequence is TGCGCCAGCAGCAAACGGCCGGCGACTAGCCTGAACACCGGGGAGCTGTTTTTT. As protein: CASSKRPATSLNTGELFF.

The CDR3 loop reads CASSQEERRRRDTQYF. The CDR3 bases are TGCGCCAGCAGCCAAGAGGAGCGGCGCCGGCGAGATACGCAGTATTTT. This chain uses TRBV4-1 with TRBJ2-3; D is possibly TRBD2 (5 bases). V was trimmed by 0 bases and J by 5 bases, leaving 15 bases between them. This CDR3 region has 16 residues. Germline assignment: CDR1 MGHRA and CDR2 YSYEKL.

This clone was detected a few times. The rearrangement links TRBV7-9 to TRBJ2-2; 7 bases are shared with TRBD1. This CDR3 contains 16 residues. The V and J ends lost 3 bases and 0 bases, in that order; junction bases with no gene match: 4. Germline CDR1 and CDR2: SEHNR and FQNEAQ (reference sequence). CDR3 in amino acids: CASSFGQAPNTGELFF. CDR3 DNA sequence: TGTGCCAGCAGCTTCGGACAGGCGCCGAACACCGGGGAGCTGTTTTTT.

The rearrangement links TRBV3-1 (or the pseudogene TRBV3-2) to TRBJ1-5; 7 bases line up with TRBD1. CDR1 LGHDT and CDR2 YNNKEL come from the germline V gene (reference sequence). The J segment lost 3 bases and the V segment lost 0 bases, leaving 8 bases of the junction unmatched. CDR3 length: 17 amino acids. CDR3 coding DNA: TGTGCCAGCAGCCAAGATCGGGACAGCTATTTCAATCAGCCCCAGCATTTT. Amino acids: CASSQDRDSYFNQPQHF.

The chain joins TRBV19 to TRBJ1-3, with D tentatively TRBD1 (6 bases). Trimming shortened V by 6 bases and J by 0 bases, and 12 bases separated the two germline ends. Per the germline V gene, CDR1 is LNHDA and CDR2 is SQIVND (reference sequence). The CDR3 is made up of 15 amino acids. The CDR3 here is CASRTDSLSGNTIYF. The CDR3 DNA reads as TGTGCCAGTAGAACGGACAGTCTCTCTGGAAACACCATATATTTT.

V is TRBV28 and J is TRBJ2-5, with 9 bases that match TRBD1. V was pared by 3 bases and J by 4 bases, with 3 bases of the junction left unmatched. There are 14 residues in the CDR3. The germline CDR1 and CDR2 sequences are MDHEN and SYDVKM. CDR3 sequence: CASSFQDRGETQYF. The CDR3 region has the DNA TGTGCCAGCAGTTTTCAGGACAGGGGAGAGACCCAGTACTTC.

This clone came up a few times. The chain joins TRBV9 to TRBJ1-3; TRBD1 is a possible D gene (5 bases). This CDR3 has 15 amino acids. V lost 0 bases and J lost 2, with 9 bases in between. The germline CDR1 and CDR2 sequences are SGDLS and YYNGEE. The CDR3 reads CASSVGRGTGNTIYF. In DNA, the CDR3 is TGTGCCAGCAGCGTAGGTCGGGGGACTGGAAACACCATATATTTT.

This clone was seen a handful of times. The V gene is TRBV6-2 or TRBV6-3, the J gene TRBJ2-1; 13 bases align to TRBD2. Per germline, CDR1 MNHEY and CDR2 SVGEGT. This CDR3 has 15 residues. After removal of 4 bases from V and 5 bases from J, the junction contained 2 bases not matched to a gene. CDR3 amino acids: CASSLGLAGNNEQFF. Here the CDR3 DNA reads TGTGCCAGCAGTTTGGGACTAGCGGGGAACAATGAGCAGTTCTTC.

Here the CDR3 DNA reads TGTGCCATCAGTGGAGGGCTGGGGAATTCTGGAAACACCATATATTTT. Protein product: CAISGGLGNSGNTIYF. J is TRBJ1-3 and V is TRBV10-3; no firm D call. V gave up 4 bases and J gave up 1 base, with 14 bases separating them. The CDR3 consists of 16 residues. From germline, CDR1 is ENHRY and CDR2 SYGVKD.